The 7 T cell receptor beta chains below come from one sample, sequenced in a study of cytomegalovirus exposure and HLA in healthy donors (TCRdb year 2017). The protocol used for the library was the immunoSEQ multiplex PCR assay. A mixture of 60 forward primers for TCR Vbeta segments and 13 reverse primers for TCR Jbeta segments was used in the multiplex PCR. Sourced from immuneACCESS, this table was stored by TCRdb with only in-frame sequences that have V and J called. A share of the clones is absent; for the studies checked, an unresolved V gene accounts for under half, and the remainder has no known explanation. The sample contains some 250,000 clones, approximately 80% of them found a single time. Together, the top ten hold roughly 7.4% of the sample. Sequencing was done on a sample of PBMCs. The receptor set was obtained from a woman aged 55-69 years in good health and CMV-seropositive.

The chain recombines TRBV5-1 with TRBJ2-7; TRBD1 agrees at 7 bases. Looked up from germline, CDR1 is SGHRS and CDR2 is YFSETQ. Trimming removed 1 base from V and 2 bases from J; junction bases left unmatched: 3. The CDR3 runs 14 residues. CDR3 DNA sequence: TGCGCCAGCAGCTTGAAAAGGGGGCCCTACGAGCAGTACTTC. Translation: CASSLKRGPYEQYF.

The CDR3 DNA is TGTGCCAGCTCACCATATGACACCGTAGACACTGAAGCTTTCTTT. Protein sequence: CASSPYDTVDTEAFF. The V call is TRBV18, the J call TRBJ1-1; D is undetermined. The CDR3 is made up of 15 amino acids. The V gene's germline CDR1 is KGHSH and CDR2 LQKENI. V gave up 2 bases and J gave up 3 bases, with 13 bases separating them.

The rearrangement uses TRBV19 and TRBJ1-5, with D perhaps TRBD1 (5 bases). Looked up from germline, CDR1 is LNHDA and CDR2 is SQIVND (reference sequence). The CDR3 covers 14 residues. Trimming shortened V by 5 bases and J by 3 bases, and 11 bases separated the two germline ends. The CDR3 spells CASSPRQLNQPQHF. For the CDR3, the DNA is TGTGCCAGTAGTCCCCGACAGCTCAATCAGCCCCAGCATTTT.

CDR3 coding DNA: TGTGCCAGCAGAGCCGAAGGACAGAGACCCACCGGGGAGCTGTTTTTT. The encoded protein is CASRAEGQRPTGELFF. The chain recombines TRBV6-4 with TRBJ2-2; D is possibly TRBD1 (6 bases). Germline V lookup: CDR1 MRHNA, CDR2 SNTAGT. Trimming stripped 6 bases from V and 4 bases from J, with 18 bases between. This CDR3 comprises 16 residues.

The chain uses TRBV6-5 and TRBJ2-7; D possibly corresponds to TRBD2 (6 bases). Looked up from germline, CDR1 is MNHEY and CDR2 is SVGAGI. V shed 6 bases and J shed 1 base, with 10 bases lying between them. The CDR3 consists of 13 residues. The CDR3 reads CASSRTTSYEQYF. The CDR3 coding sequence is TGTGCCAGCAGCCGGACTACATCCTACGAGCAGTACTTC.

Concerning this clone itself: The sample holds other DNA sequences that translate to the same CDR3. This chain connects TRBV18 to TRBJ1-5; 7 bases match TRBD1. The length of the CDR3 is 13 residues. Germline V gene lookup returns CDR1 KGHSH and CDR2 LQKENI. J was trimmed by 5 bases and V by 3 bases; bases with no gene match: 1. CDR3 residues: CASSPQGDQPQHF. The CDR3 DNA follows: TGTGCCAGCTCACCGCAGGGGGATCAGCCCCAGCATTTT.

The chain joins TRBV30 to TRBJ2-5; possibly TRBD2 for D (5 bases). Per the germline V gene, CDR1 is GTSNPN and CDR2 is SVGIG (reference sequence). The CDR3 spans 13 residues. With 3 bases removed from V and 5 bases from J, the gap between germline ends came to 13 bases. The CDR3 here is CAWRRAGPETQYF. As DNA, the CDR3 is TGTGCCTGGAGGCGGGCTGGCCCGGAGACCCAGTACTTC.